The 9 T cell receptor beta chains below all came from one sample that was sequenced in a study of blood T cell repertoires in COVID-19 (dated by TCRdb to about 2020). The library was generated by the immunoSEQ multiplex PCR assay. The immuneACCESS repertoire file appears here via TCRdb, limited to in-frame rearrangements. These files lack a portion of the clones; in checked studies, under half of the deficit traces to unresolved V genes, and the cause of the others is not known. This sample holds more than 80,000 clones; around 80% were observed only once. 5.5% to 7.5% of the sample goes to the ten largest clones. The specimen was peripheral blood. These receptors were taken from a man aged 45 to 65 with active or convalescent COVID-19.

CDR3 sequence reads: CASSGTGGQETQYF. Here the CDR3 DNA reads TGTGCCAGCAGTGGGACAGGGGGGCAAGAGACCCAGTACTTC. The chain combines TRBV2 with TRBJ2-5, with 10 bases lining up with TRBD1. V gave up 4 bases and J gave up 2 bases; unmatched junction bases: 1. The CDR3 consists of 14 residues. CDR1 is SNHLY, CDR2 FYNNEI, per germline. Supplemented by reference TRBV2 and TRBJ2-5, the full variable domain reads EPEVTQTPSHQVTQMGQEVILRCVPISNHLYFYWYRQILGQKVEFLVSFYNNEISEKSEIFDDQFSVERPDGSNFTLKIRSTKLEDSAMYFCASSGTGGQETQYFGPGTRLLVL.

The chain recombines TRBV11-2 with TRBJ2-1; 14 bases fit TRBD2. CDR1 is SGHAT, CDR2 FQNNGV, per germline. The length of the CDR3 is 16 residues. The V segment lost 4 bases and the J segment 8 bases; nucleotides outside the gene matches: 7. The CDR3 sequence is CASSSGLAGGVDEQFF. The CDR3 bases are TGTGCCAGCAGCTCTGGACTAGCGGGGGGAGTGGATGAGCAGTTCTTC.

V is TRBV10-1 and J is TRBJ2-1; D unresolved. This CDR3 is 11 amino acids long. Trimming cost V 7 bases and J 9 bases, with 10 bases left between them. Germline assignment: CDR1 WNHNN and CDR2 SYGVQD (reference sequence). CDR3 in amino acids: CASTGDGEQFF. The DNA of the CDR3 is TGCGCCAGCACCGGTGATGGTGAGCAGTTCTTC.

The chain joins TRBV19 to TRBJ1-2, with a weak D call TRBD1 (5 bases). V dropped 6 bases and J dropped 8 bases, with 13 bases sitting between them. Germline CDR1 reads LNHDA; CDR2 reads SQIVND (reference sequence). The CDR3 has 12 residues. The CDR3 nucleotides are TGTGCCAGTAGGCGACAGACTGAGGGCTACACCTTC. It yields the protein CASRRQTEGYTF.

The rearrangement uses TRBV7-2 and TRBJ2-7; TRBD2 agrees at 7 bases. J was trimmed by 6 bases and V by 3 bases; bases with no gene match: 5. Per germline, CDR1 SGHTA and CDR2 FQGNSA. CDR3 length: 13 residues. The CDR3 DNA reads as TGTGCCAGCAGCTTCCTCCCGGGGGGCGAGCAGTACGTC. Protein: CASSFLPGGEQYV.

This clone was counted a few times. J is TRBJ2-5 and V is TRBV10-3; TRBD2 matches at 8 bases. V lost 0 bases to trimming and J lost 2 bases; unmatched junction nucleotides: 5. The CDR3 is 16 residues long. CDR1 is ENHRY, CDR2 SYGVKD, per germline. DNA of the CDR3: TGTGCCATCAGTGAGTCAAAAACTAGCGGACAAGAGACCCAGTACTTC. This sequence encodes CAISESKTSGQETQYF.

J is TRBJ2-3 and V is TRBV2; weak D call: TRBD2 (7 bases). V was trimmed by 8 bases and J by 5 bases, leaving 14 bases between them. From germline, CDR1 is SNHLY and CDR2 FYNNEI. The CDR3 totals 13 residues. CDR3 sequence reads: CASLGGPGDTQYF. The CDR3 DNA is TGTGCCAGCCTCGGGGGGCCGGGAGATACGCAGTATTTT.

This clone has a handful of counts. The J gene is TRBJ1-2, the V gene TRBV7-8; 12 nucleotides align to TRBD1. Germline V gives CDR1 SGHVS, CDR2 FQNEAQ. Unmatched junction bases numbered 3, after V lost 0 bases and J lost 4 bases. The CDR3 covers 16 residues. Here the CDR3 DNA reads TGTGCCAGCAGCTTAGCCCCGGGACAGGGGGCCTATGGCTACACCTTC. As protein: CASSLAPGQGAYGYTF.

The chain uses TRBV7-2 and TRBJ2-5, with a possible D match to TRBD1 (6 bases). Germline assignment: CDR1 SGHTA and CDR2 FQGNSA. The CDR3 covers 14 residues. V lost 4 bases and J lost 2, with 11 bases in between. This CDR3 is CASSYQGFQETQYF. CDR3 sequence (DNA): TGTGCCAGCAGCTACCAGGGGTTTCAAGAGACCCAGTACTTC.